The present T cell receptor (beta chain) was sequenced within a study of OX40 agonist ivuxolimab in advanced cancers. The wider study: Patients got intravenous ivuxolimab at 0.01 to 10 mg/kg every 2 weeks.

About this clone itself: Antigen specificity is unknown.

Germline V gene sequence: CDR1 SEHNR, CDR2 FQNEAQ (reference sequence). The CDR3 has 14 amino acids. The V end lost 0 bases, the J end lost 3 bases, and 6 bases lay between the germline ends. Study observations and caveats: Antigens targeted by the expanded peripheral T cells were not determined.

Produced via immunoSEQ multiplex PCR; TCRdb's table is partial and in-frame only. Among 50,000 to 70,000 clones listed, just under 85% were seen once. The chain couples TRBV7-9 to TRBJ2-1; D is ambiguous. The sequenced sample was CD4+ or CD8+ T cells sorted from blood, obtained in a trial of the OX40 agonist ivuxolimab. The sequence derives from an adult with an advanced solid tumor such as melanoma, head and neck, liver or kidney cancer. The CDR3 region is CASSLARGYNEQFF. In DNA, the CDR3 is TGTGCCAGCAGCTTAGCGCGAGGCTACAATGAGCAGTTCTTC. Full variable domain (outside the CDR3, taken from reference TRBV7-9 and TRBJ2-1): DTGVSQNPRHKITKRGQNVTFRCDPISEHNRLYWYRQTLGQGPEFLTYFQNEAQLEKSRLLSDRFSAERPKGSFSTLEIQRTEQGDSAMYLCASSLARGYNEQFFGPGTRLTVL.